This T cell receptor beta chain comes out of a study of CD8+CD57+ T cells in acquired aplastic anemia. Trimming left V 0 bases short and J 0 bases short, with 7 bases between. Germline V lookup: CDR1 SGHRS, CDR2 YFSETQ. This CDR3 region has 14 residues. For sequencing, patients were chosen who had shown expansion of CD8+CD57+ cells by flow cytometry. Genomic DNA, serving as template, underwent TCR beta VDJ and CDR3 profiling. One entry per CDR3 protein results from TCRdb running MiXCR on the reads. The table shows hundreds of thousands of distinct CDR3 sequences, with roughly 59% occurring only once. This clonotype showed up just a few times.

The chain couples TRBV5-1 to TRBJ2-7, with D possibly being TRBD1 (5 bases). The source of this sequence is a human donor with aplastic anemia. The material sequenced was sorted CD4+, CD8+, or CD8+CD57+ T cells (not recorded which) from PBMCs. The CDR3 sequence: CASSLEGNSYEQYF. CDR3 DNA sequence: TGCGCCAGCAGCTTGGAGGGGAACTCCTACGAGCAGTACTTC. The entire variable domain, with the rest obtained from reference TRBV5-1 and TRBJ2-7, is as follows: KAGVTQTPRYLIKTRGQQVTLSCSPISGHRSVSWYQQTPGQGLQFLFEYFSETQRNKGNFPGRFSGRQFSNSRSEMNVSTLELGDSALYLCASSLEGNSYEQYFGPGTRLTVT.